The 21 T cell receptor beta chains given below trace back to one sample, sequenced in a study of cytomegalovirus exposure and HLA in healthy donors. Use of 60 Vbeta and 13 Jbeta primers characterized the PCR. This table comes from immunoSEQ multiplex PCR, and its TCRdb copy is limited to in-frame clones, with some not included. The repertoire holds 100,000 to 150,000 clones, 83% seen once, with roughly 3.5% in the top ten. Sequencing used PBMCs. All receptors come from a woman aged 40 to 50 in good health and CMV-seropositive.

This chain uses TRBV19 with TRBJ1-2, with D perhaps TRBD1 (5 bases). Between the trimmed V and J ends, which lost 2 bases and 6 bases, there was a span of 19 bases. CDR3 length: 16 residues. Germline values: CDR1 LNHDA, CDR2 SQIVND (reference sequence). CDR3 loop: CASSISSPRQGHGYTF. The CDR3 DNA follows: TGTGCCAGTAGTATATCCTCGCCTCGGCAGGGCCATGGCTACACCTTC.

The rearrangement uses TRBV10-1 and TRBJ2-7; TRBD1 is a possible D gene (6 bases). V was cut by 4 bases and J by 1 base, with 8 bases left in between. The CDR3 extends over 13 amino acids. Germline V gene lookup returns CDR1 WNHNN and CDR2 SYGVQD (reference sequence). This chain's CDR3 is CASSVGQSYEQYF. CDR3 nucleotides: TGCGCCAGCAGTGTGGGACAATCCTACGAGCAGTACTTC.

This clone was detected only once. The chain is built from TRBV9 and TRBJ2-3; TRBD2 matches 7 bases. V lost 4 bases and J lost 5; bases outside the gene matches: 13. This CDR3 region has 16 residues. The germline V gene encodes CDR1 SGDLS and CDR2 YYNGEE. Here the CDR3 DNA reads TGTGCCAGCAGCTCTAGCCTAGCGGTAGGGGAAGATACGCAGTATTTT. Translating it yields CASSSSLAVGEDTQYF.

V and J are TRBV7-9 and TRBJ1-3; D is perhaps TRBD1 (5 bases). V lost 5 bases, J lost 0 bases, and 8 bases lay in between. This CDR3 region has 14 residues. Germline lookup yields CDR1 SEHNR and CDR2 FQNEAQ (reference sequence). The CDR3 protein is CASSPRDSGNTIYF. The CDR3 nucleotides are TGTGCCAGCAGCCCCAGGGACTCTGGAAACACCATATATTTT.

This sequence joins TRBV7-6 and TRBJ1-6; 10 bases line up with TRBD1. V trimming: 5 bases; J trimming: 10 bases; junction bases outside the gene matches: 14. The length of the CDR3 is 17 residues. Germline values: CDR1 SGHVS, CDR2 FNYEAQ. CDR3 DNA sequence: TGTGCCAGCAGCAACGGCCGGACAGGGGGACAGAGATCACCCCTCCACTTT. This translates into CASSNGRTGGQRSPLHF.

This chain uses TRBV19 with TRBJ1-1; no clear D gene. Germline V gives CDR1 LNHDA, CDR2 SQIVND (reference sequence). The CDR3 has 12 amino acids. V gave up 10 bases and J gave up 3 bases, with 12 bases separating them. CDR3 sequence reads: CATRIGDTEAFF. Here the CDR3 DNA reads TGTGCCACCCGGATCGGGGACACTGAAGCTTTCTTT.

The chain couples TRBV13 to TRBJ1-4; 8 bases match TRBD1. V lost 5 bases to trimming and J lost 0 bases; unmatched junction nucleotides: 5. Germline values: CDR1 PRHDT, CDR2 FYEKMQ (reference sequence). The CDR3 loop spans 16 amino acids. The CDR3 reads CASSLRQGTTNEKLFF. The DNA of the CDR3 is TGTGCCAGCAGCCTTCGACAGGGGACAACTAATGAAAAACTGTTTTTT.

The chain couples TRBV4-3 to TRBJ2-1, with 8 bases matching TRBD1. The CDR3 length is 14 residues. CDR1 LGHNA and CDR2 YSLEER come from the germline V gene. V shed 3 bases and J 4 bases; nucleotides not matched to a gene: 2. The CDR3 spells CASSQGQAYNEQFF. DNA for the CDR3: TGCGCCAGCAGCCAGGGACAGGCTTACAATGAGCAGTTCTTC.

The rearrangement joins TRBV6-1 to TRBJ2-7; maybe TRBD1 (6 bases). V gave up 8 bases and J gave up 4 bases, with 21 bases separating them. The CDR3 contains 15 residues. The germline V gene has CDR1 MNHNS and CDR2 SASEGT. The CDR3 nucleotides are TGTGCCAGCGTGAGCTCGGACATCGGGACATACGAGCAGTACTTC. It translates to CASVSSDIGTYEQYF.

CDR3: CATTKDRSYNEQFF. Here the CDR3 DNA reads TGTGCCACCACAAAGGACAGGTCCTACAATGAGCAGTTCTTC. The V call is TRBV15, the J call TRBJ2-1, with 7 bases identical to TRBD1. Germline assignment: CDR1 LNHNV and CDR2 YYDKDF (reference sequence). CDR3 length equals 14 residues. Trimming removed 7 bases from V and 1 base from J; junction bases left unmatched: 4. The full variable domain, its missing parts supplied by reference TRBV15 and TRBJ2-1, is DAMVIQNPRYQVTQFGKPVTLSCSQTLNHNVMYWYQQKSSQAPKLLFHYYDKDFNNEADTPDNFQSRRPNTSFCFLDIRSPGLGDTAMYLCATTKDRSYNEQFFGPGTRLTVL.

The rearrangement links TRBV7-8 to TRBJ2-3; a possible D gene is TRBD2 (6 bases). V lost 6 bases to trimming and J lost 6 bases, with 19 bases between them. CDR1 and CDR2 (germline): SGHVS, FQNEAQ. This CDR3 has 15 amino acids. The CDR3 protein is CASRRVFRGKDTQYF. The CDR3 DNA follows: TGTGCCAGCAGGCGCGTTTTCCGCGGGAAGGATACGCAGTATTTT.

In this sample, this clone turned up a few times. CDR3 sequence: CASSQAGNTEAFF. DNA of the CDR3: TGTGCCAGCAGCCAAGCAGGGAACACTGAAGCTTTCTTT. The chain recombines TRBV4-2 with TRBJ1-1; D call uncertain. Germline CDR1 LGHNA, CDR2 YNFKEQ. The ends were cut back, 1 base at V and 1 base at J, with 4 bases in the middle. This CDR3 has 13 amino acids.

In this sample, this clone turned up a few times. CDR3 DNA sequence: TGTGCCAGCAGTTTGGCGGGAGAAGCCTACGAGCAGTACTTC. Its protein product is CASSLAGEAYEQYF. This chain links TRBV28 with TRBJ2-7, with 7 bases that match TRBD2. Germline CDR1 and CDR2: MDHEN and SYDVKM. The CDR3 consists of 14 residues. Losses at the gene ends were 3 bases for V and 2 bases for J; bases not matched to a gene: 4.

This rearrangement joins TRBV11-1 to TRBJ1-1, with D hard to call. Trimming stripped 4 bases from V and 4 bases from J, with 10 bases between. This CDR3 is built from 13 residues. CDR1 is SGHAT, CDR2 FQDESV, per germline (reference sequence). CDR3 sequence reads: CASSSAGRTEAFF. The CDR3 bases are TGTGCCAGCAGCTCAGCTGGGCGCACTGAAGCTTTCTTT.

The chain recombines TRBV28 with TRBJ2-7, with 10 bases aligning to TRBD1. The CDR3 loop spans 21 amino acids. Trimming took 3 bases from V and 2 from J; bases not matched to a gene: 22. CDR1 is MDHEN and CDR2 is SYDVKM in the germline V gene. The chain's CDR3 is CASSLPKTPRDRGSVPYEQYF. For the CDR3, the DNA is TGTGCCAGCAGTTTGCCGAAGACCCCCCGGGACAGGGGATCAGTCCCCTACGAGCAGTACTTC.

The rearrangement joins TRBV6-6 to TRBJ1-1; D is uncertain. Germline V lookup: CDR1 MNHNY, CDR2 SVGAGI (reference sequence). The V and J ends lost 5 bases and 5 bases respectively, with 6 bases between them. This CDR3 comprises 11 residues. The CDR3: CASSGITEAFF. DNA for the CDR3: TGTGCCAGCAGTGGCATAACTGAAGCTTTCTTT.

In this sample, this clone turned up once. The chain employs TRBV5-1 and TRBJ2-1, with 8 positions matching TRBD2. This CDR3 is 16 amino acids long. With 0 bases clipped from V and 5 bases from J, the junction kept 7 bases outside the gene matches. Germline CDR1 is SGHRS and CDR2 is YFSETQ. The CDR3 sequence: CASSLDGTRGNNEQFF. CDR3 sequence (DNA): TGCGCCAGCAGCTTGGATGGGACTAGGGGGAACAATGAGCAGTTCTTC.

This clone was seen only once. The chain links TRBV9 to TRBJ2-2; D is undetermined. The CDR3 extends over 15 amino acids. V lost 6 bases, J lost 0 bases, and 12 bases lay in between. Germline loops: CDR1 SGDLS, CDR2 YYNGEE. The CDR3 DNA follows: TGTGCCAGCACTCCTGGTGCTACGAACACCGGGGAGCTGTTTTTT. Amino acid sequence: CASTPGATNTGELFF.

V usage is TRBV11-3 and J usage is TRBJ2-7; D ambiguous. Germline lookup yields CDR1 SGHNT and CDR2 YENEEA. CDR3 length equals 14 residues. The V end lost 4 bases, the J end lost 6 bases, and 16 bases lay between the germline ends. The CDR3 DNA reads as TGTGCCAGCAGCTACCGCAGAGGTAATGGCGAGCAGTACTTC. It translates to CASSYRRGNGEQYF.

The V and J genes are TRBV12-5 and TRBJ2-2, with D possibly matching TRBD1 (5 bases). V was clipped by 0 bases and J by 7 bases, with 15 bases between them. CDR1 and CDR2 (germline): LGHNT, FRNRAP. The CDR3 spans 16 residues. CDR3 DNA sequence: TGTGCTAGTGGTTTGGTGGCACCGCCAGGGATCGGGGAGCTGTTTTTT. Its translation is CASGLVAPPGIGELFF.

The rearrangement uses TRBV28 and TRBJ2-1; D is possibly TRBD2 (6 bases). The length of the CDR3 is 16 residues. V dropped 6 bases and J dropped 8 bases, with 23 bases sitting between them. Per germline, CDR1 MDHEN and CDR2 SYDVKM. CDR3 sequence reads: CASSQTPLAASDEQFF. CDR3 bases: TGTGCCAGCAGCCAGACCCCCTTAGCGGCTTCCGATGAGCAGTTCTTC. Combining the CDR3 with reference TRBV28 and TRBJ2-1 gives the whole variable domain DVKVTQSSRYLVKRTGEKVFLECVQDMDHENMFWYRQDPGLGLRLIYFSYDVKMKEKGDIPEGYSVSREKKERFSLILESASTNQTSMYLCASSQTPLAASDEQFFGPGTRLTVL.